This T cell receptor (beta chain) was identified during a study of CD8 T cells in Susac syndrome. Study-wide results and caveats: The authors acknowledged that their TCR sequencing and HLA analysis involved a relatively small number of individuals.

Trimming took 4 bases from V and 5 from J; bases not matched to a gene: 8. This CDR3 region has 14 residues. From germline, CDR1 is SQVTM and CDR2 ANQGSEA. Notes on this clonotype: Its specificity is unknown.

A quantity of about 0.5 to 1 ug RNA underwent reverse transcription using random hexamers. The TCR beta CDR3 was amplified by immunoSEQ multiplex PCR across 54 Vbeta, 13 Jbeta. MiXCR, applied by TCRdb to the immunoSEQ multiplex PCR reads, yields one record per CDR3 protein. This sample has about 190,000 distinct CDR3 sequences, with over 85% found just once. Negative isolation was used for CD8+ and CD4+ T cells and FACS enrichment for TEMRA cells. Input material: CD4+ T cells from PBMCs. The receptor's source is a human donor in good health. The chain recombines TRBV29-1 with TRBJ2-5; 9 bases line up with TRBD2. This CDR3 is CSVGGPSGKETQYF. The CDR3 DNA reads as TGCAGCGTTGGGGGCCCTAGCGGGAAGGAGACCCAGTACTTC.